This T cell receptor (beta chain) was captured by sequencing in a study of regulatory T cells in long-lasting Graves disease. Study summary: Newly diagnosed Graves' patients had taken antithyroid drugs under 3 months. Overall study results and limits: Study was limited to peripheral blood, excluding thyroid tissue. Fewer public clonotypes were shared by new patients (966) than by persistent patients (roughly 2,500).

Time point denoted: newly diagnosed GD, antithyroid drugs for less than 3 months. PBMC RNA served as the TCR library source. To note about this clonotype: Its target is unknown.

Germline CDR1 is SGHAT and CDR2 is FQNNGV. CDR3 length: 15 amino acids. V lost 4 bases and J 2 bases, leaving 12 bases between the germline ends. Researchers made TCR beta libraries by using iRepertoire HTBI primers and running Arm-PCR on CDR3 regions. TCRdb independently ran MiXCR on the multiplex PCR reads; one entry per CDR3 protein. The table lists about 620,000 distinct CDR3 sequences, under 20% of them singletons, with about 17% in the top ten. The same sample was also used in a study of T cells in Graves' hyperthyroidism and ophthalmopathy. That work contributes: The primer set for the first-round RT-PCR of the TCR CDR3 was HTBI.

This TCR was recovered from a young woman with Graves disease. J is TRBJ1-3 and V is TRBV11-2; maybe TRBD1 (6 bases). The sample was peripheral blood mononuclear cells (PBMCs), taken at new diagnosis, from a patient treated with antithyroid drugs. As DNA, the CDR3 is TGTGCCAGCAGCTCAGGGGCGTATGCTGGAAACACCATATATTTT. Protein product: CASSSGAYAGNTIYF. Supplemented by reference TRBV11-2 and TRBJ1-3, the full variable domain reads EAGVAQSPRYKIIEKRQSVAFWCNPISGHATLYWYQQILGQGPKLLIQFQNNGVVDDSQLPKDRFSAERLKGVDSTLKIQPAKLEDSAVYLCASSSGAYAGNTIYFGEGSWLTVV.